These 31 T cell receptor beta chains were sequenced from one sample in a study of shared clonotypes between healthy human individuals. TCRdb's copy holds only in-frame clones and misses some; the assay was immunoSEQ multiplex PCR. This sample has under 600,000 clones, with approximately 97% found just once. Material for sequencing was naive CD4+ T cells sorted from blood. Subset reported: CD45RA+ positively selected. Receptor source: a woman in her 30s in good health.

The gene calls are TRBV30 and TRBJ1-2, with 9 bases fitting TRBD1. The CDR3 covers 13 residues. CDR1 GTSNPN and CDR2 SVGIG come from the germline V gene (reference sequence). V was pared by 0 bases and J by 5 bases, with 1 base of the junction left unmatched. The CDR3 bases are TGTGCCTGGAGTGTCGGACAGGGGTATGGCTACACCTTC. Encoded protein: CAWSVGQGYGYTF.

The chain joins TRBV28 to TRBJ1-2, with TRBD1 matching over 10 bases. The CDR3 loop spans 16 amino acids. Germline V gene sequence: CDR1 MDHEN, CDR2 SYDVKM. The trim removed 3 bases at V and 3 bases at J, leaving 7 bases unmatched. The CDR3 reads CASSLAGQGWYYGYTF. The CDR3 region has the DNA TGTGCCAGCAGTTTGGCGGGACAGGGGTGGTACTATGGCTACACCTTC.

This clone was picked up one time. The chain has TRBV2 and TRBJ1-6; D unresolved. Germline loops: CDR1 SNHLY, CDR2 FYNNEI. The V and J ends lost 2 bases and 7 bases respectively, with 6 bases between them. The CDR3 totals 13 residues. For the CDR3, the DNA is TGTGCCAGCAGTGAACGTAGGAATTCACCCCTCCACTTT. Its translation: CASSERRNSPLHF.

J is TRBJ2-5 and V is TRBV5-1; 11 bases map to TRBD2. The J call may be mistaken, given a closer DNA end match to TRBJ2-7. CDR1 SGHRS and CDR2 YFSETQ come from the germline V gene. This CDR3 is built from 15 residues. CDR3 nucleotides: TGCGCCAGCAGTGGGACTAGCGGTAGCTCCTACGAGCAGTACTTC. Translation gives CASSGTSGSSYEQYF.

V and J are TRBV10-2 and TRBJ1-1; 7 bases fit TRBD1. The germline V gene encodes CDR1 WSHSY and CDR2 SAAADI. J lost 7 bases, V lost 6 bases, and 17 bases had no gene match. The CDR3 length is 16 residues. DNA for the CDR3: TGCGCCAGCAGCCGGGACAGTGTCTCGGGTACGATTGAAGCTTTCTTT. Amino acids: CASSRDSVSGTIEAFF.

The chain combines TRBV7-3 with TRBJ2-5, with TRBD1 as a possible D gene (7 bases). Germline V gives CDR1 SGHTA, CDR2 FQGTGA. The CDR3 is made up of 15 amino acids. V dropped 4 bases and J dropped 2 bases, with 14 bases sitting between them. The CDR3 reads CASSYQGGGQETQYF. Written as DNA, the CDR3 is TGTGCCAGCAGCTACCAGGGGGGCGGACAAGAGACCCAGTACTTC.

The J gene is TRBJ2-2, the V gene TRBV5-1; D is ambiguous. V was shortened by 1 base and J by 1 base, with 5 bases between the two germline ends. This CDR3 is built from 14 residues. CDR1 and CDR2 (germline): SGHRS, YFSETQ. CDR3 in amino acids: CASSLMGNTGELFF. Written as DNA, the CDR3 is TGCGCCAGCAGCTTGATGGGGAACACCGGGGAGCTGTTTTTT.

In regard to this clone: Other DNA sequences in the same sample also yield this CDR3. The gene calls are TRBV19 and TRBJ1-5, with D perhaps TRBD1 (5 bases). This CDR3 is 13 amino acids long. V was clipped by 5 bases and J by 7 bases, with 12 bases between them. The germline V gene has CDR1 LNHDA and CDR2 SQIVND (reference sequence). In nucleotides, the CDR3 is TGTGCCAGTAGTCGTCAGGGAGGACAGCCCCAGCATTTT. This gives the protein CASSRQGGQPQHF.

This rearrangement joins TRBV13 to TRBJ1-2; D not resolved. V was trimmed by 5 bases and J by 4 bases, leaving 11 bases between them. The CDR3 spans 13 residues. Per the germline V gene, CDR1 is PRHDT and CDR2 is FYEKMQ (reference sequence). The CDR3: CASSPQGIYGYTF. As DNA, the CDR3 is TGTGCCAGCAGCCCTCAAGGGATCTATGGCTACACCTTC. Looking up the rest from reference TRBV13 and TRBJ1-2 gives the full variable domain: AAGVIQSPRHLIKEKRETATLKCYPIPRHDTVYWYQQGPGQDPQFLISFYEKMQSDKGSIPDRFSAQQFSDYHSELNMSSLELGDSALYFCASSPQGIYGYTFGSGTRLTVV.

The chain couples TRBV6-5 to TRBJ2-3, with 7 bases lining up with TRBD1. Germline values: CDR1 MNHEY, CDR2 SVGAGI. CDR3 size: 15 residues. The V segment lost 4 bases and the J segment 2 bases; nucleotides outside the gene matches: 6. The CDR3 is CASSFTGQFTDTQYF. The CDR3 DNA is TGTGCCAGCAGTTTTACGGGACAGTTCACAGATACGCAGTATTTT.

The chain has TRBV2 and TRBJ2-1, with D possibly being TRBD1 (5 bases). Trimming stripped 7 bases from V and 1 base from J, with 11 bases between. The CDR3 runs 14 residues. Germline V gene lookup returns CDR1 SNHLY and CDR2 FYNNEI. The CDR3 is CASTLTESYNEQFF. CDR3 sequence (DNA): TGTGCCAGCACCTTGACAGAGTCCTACAATGAGCAGTTCTTC.

The CDR3 DNA reads TGTGCCAGCAGCCCGGGGACTAGCGCCGTGGGCAATGAGCAGTTCTTC. This encodes CASSPGTSAVGNEQFF. J is TRBJ2-1 and V is TRBV11-2, with 10 bases identical to TRBD2. The CDR3 runs 16 residues. J was trimmed by 6 bases and V by 5 bases; bases with no gene match: 10. The germline V gene encodes CDR1 SGHAT and CDR2 FQNNGV. The variable domain in full, with the rest retrieved from reference TRBV11-2 and TRBJ2-1, is EAGVAQSPRYKIIEKRQSVAFWCNPISGHATLYWYQQILGQGPKLLIQFQNNGVVDDSQLPKDRFSAERLKGVDSTLKIQPAKLEDSAVYLCASSPGTSAVGNEQFFGPGTRLTVL.

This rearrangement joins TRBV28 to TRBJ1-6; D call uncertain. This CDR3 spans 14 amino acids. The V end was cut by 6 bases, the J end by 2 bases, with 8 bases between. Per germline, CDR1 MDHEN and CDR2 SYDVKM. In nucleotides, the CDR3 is TGTGCCAGCAGCCCCGAGACCTATAATTCACCCCTCCACTTT. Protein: CASSPETYNSPLHF.

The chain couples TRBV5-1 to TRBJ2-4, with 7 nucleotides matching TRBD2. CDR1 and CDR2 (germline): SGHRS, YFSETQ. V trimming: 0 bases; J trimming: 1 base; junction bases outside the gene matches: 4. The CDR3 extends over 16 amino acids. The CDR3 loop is CASSLVDGRAKNIQYF. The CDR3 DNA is TGCGCCAGCAGCTTGGTAGACGGGAGGGCCAAAAACATTCAGTACTTC.

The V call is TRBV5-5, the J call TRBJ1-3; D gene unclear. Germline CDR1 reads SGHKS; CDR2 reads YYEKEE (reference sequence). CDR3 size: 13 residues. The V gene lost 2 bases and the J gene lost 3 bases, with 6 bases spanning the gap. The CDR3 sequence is CASSFSRGNTIYF. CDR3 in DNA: TGTGCCAGCAGCTTCTCTCGTGGAAACACCATATATTTT.

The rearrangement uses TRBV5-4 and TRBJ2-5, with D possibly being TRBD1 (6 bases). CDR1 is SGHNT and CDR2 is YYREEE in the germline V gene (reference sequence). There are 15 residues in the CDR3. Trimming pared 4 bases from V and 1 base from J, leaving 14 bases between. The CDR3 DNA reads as TGTGCCAGCAGCCTGGCTGACAGGATCCAAGAGACCCAGTACTTC. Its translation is CASSLADRIQETQYF. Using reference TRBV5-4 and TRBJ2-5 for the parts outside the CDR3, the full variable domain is ETGVTQSPTHLIKTRGQQVTLRCSSQSGHNTVSWYQQALGQGPQFIFQYYREEENGRGNFPPRFSGLQFPNYSSELNVNALELDDSALYLCASSLADRIQETQYFGPGTRLLVL.

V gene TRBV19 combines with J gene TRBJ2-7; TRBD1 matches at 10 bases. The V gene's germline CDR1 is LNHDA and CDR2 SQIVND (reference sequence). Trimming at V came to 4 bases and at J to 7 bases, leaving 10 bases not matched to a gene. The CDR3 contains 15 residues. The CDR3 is CASSTLDRGRGEQYF. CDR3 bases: TGTGCCAGTAGTACCTTAGACAGGGGGCGAGGGGAGCAGTACTTC.

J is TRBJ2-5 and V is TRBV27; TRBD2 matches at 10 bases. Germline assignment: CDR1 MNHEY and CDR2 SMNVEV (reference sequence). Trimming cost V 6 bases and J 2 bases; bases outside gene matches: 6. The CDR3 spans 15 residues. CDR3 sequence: CASRARTSGQETQYF. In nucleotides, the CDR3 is TGTGCCAGCAGGGCACGGACTAGCGGTCAAGAGACCCAGTACTTC.

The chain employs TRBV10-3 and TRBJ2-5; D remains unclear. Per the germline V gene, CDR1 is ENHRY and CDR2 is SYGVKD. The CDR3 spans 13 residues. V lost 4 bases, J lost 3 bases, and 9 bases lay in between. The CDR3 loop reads CAISVRTEETQYF. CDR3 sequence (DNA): TGTGCCATCAGTGTCAGGACGGAAGAGACCCAGTACTTC.

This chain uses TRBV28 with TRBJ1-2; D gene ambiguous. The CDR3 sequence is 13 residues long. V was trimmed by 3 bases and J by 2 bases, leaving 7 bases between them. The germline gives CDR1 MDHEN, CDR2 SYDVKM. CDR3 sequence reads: CASSLMGNYGYTF. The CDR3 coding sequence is TGTGCCAGCAGTTTGATGGGGAACTATGGCTACACCTTC.

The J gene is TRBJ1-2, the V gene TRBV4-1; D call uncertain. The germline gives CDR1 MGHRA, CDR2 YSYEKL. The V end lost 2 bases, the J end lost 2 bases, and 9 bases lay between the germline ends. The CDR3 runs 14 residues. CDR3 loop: CASSQPTANYGYTF. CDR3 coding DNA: TGCGCCAGCAGCCAACCAACAGCAAACTATGGCTACACCTTC.

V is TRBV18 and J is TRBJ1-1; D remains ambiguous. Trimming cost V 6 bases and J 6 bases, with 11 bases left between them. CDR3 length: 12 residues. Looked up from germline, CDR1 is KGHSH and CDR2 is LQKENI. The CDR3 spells CASSLQVSEAFF. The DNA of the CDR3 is TGTGCCAGCTCGCTCCAGGTATCTGAAGCTTTCTTT.

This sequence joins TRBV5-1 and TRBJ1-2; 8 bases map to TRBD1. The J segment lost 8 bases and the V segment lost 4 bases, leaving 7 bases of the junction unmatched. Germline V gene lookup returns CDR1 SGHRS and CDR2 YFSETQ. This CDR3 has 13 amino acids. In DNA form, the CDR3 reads TGCGCCAGCAGCCCTGGACAGGGAGAAGGCTACACCTTC. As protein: CASSPGQGEGYTF.

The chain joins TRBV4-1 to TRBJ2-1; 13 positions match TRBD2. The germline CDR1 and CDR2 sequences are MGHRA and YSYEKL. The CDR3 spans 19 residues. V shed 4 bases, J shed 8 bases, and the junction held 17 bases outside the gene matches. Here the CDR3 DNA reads TGCGCCAGCAGCCCAGGACAGGGAACTAGCGGGAGGGCCCGGTATGAGCAGTTCTTC. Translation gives CASSPGQGTSGRARYEQFF.

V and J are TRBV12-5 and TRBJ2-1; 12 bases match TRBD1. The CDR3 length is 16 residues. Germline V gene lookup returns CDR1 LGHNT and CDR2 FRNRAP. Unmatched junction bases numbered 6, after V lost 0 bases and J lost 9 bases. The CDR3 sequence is CASGLVLSGQGAEQFF. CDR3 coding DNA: TGTGCTAGTGGTTTGGTACTATCGGGACAGGGGGCTGAGCAGTTCTTC.

CDR3 loop: CASSLTSGRAGETQYF. The CDR3 DNA reads TGCGCCAGCAGCTTGACTAGCGGGAGGGCCGGGGAGACCCAGTACTTC. The chain is built from TRBV5-1 and TRBJ2-5; TRBD2 agrees at 13 bases. Germline CDR1 reads SGHRS; CDR2 reads YFSETQ. The CDR3 is 16 amino acids. V lost 1 base, J lost 5 bases, and 5 bases stayed unmatched.

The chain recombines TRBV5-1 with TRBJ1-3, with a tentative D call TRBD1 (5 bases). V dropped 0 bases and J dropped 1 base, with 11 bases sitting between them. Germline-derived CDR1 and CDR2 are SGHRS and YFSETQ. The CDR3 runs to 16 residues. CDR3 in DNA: TGCGCCAGCAGCTTGGAAGGGGTATGGTCTGGAAACACCATATATTTT. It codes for CASSLEGVWSGNTIYF.

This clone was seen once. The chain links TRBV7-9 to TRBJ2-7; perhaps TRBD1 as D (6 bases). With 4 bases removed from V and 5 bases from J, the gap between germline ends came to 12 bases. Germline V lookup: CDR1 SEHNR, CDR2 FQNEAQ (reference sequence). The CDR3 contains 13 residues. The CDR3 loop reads CASSSQGNDEQYF. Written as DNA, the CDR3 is TGTGCCAGCAGCTCACAGGGTAACGACGAGCAGTACTTC.

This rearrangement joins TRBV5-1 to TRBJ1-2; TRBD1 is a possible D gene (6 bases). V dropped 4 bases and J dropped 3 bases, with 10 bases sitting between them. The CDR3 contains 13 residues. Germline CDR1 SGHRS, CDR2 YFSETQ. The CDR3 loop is CASSAGVHYGYTF. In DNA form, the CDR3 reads TGCGCCAGCAGCGCAGGGGTTCACTATGGCTACACCTTC.

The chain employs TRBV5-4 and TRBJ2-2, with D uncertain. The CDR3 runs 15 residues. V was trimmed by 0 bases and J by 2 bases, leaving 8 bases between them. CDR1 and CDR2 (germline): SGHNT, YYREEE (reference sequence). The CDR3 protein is CASSLVQSNTGELFF. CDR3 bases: TGTGCCAGCAGCTTGGTTCAGAGCAACACCGGGGAGCTGTTTTTT.

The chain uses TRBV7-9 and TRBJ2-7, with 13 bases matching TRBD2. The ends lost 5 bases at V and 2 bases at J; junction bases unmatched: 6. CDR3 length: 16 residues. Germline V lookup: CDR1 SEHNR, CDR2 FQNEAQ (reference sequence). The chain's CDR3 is CASSTGTSGKPYEQYF. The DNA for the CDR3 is TGTGCCAGCAGCACCGGGACTAGCGGGAAACCCTACGAGCAGTACTTC.